This TCR beta chain was identified in a study of CD8 T cells in Susac syndrome. Random hexamers served to reverse transcribe roughly 0.45 to 1 ug RNA. Amplification of TCR beta CDR3 was carried out by immunoSEQ multiplex PCR, which covered 54 Vbeta and 13 Jbeta segments. TCRdb fed the immunoSEQ multiplex PCR reads into MiXCR, producing one record per CDR3 protein. Of 200,000 or so distinct CDR3 sequences detected, 90% to 95% appear once; the ten largest clones hold under 0.095%. V was clipped by 7 bases and J by 5 bases, with 14 bases between them. Germline values: CDR1 MDHEN, CDR2 SYDVKM. The CDR3 is made up of 13 amino acids. Sequencing of TCR beta was performed on blood CD8+ and CD4+ T cells. Each multiple sclerosis control was a treatment-naive patient with relapsing-remitting disease that was either stable or active.

The chain joins TRBV28 to TRBJ1-1; D is perhaps TRBD1 (6 bases). Sequenced sample: CD4+ T cells from PBMCs. This TCR was recovered from a human donor with multiple sclerosis. The CDR3 DNA reads as TGTGCCAGCACCTTGGGTCAGGGGACTGAAGCTTTCTTT. Amino acid sequence: CASTLGQGTEAFF.